The rows below give T cell receptor beta chains drawn from one sample of a study of T cell repertoires in cytomegalovirus infection. Using its own MiXCR run on the reads, TCRdb lists one record per CDR3 protein. The repertoire includes 650,000 to 850,000 distinct CDR3 sequences, 29% of them detected once, and about 12% sits in the top ten. Antigens for these TCRs are unknown. The sample in question was cultured CD8+ T cells from PBMCs, obtained from culture after CMV antigen stimulation. Receptors originate from a human donor in good health (CMV status not recorded). Some clones in this sample may be carry-over from other donors' samples. Each CDR3 is given with its conserved first and last residue. A D gene is named only where the DNA matches it firmly. Not all rows give a size; the values are once, few, many and, for expanded clones, a class.

DNA: TGTGCCAGCAGCTTAGCGTACGCGGCAGCCGCCGATGAGCAGTTCTTC; CDR3: CASSLAYAAAADEQFF; size: .; D: .; J: TRBJ2-1; V: TRBV7-2
DNA: TGTGCCAGCAGTTTAGGGTTGGCCCGGGGGTGGTACATTCAGTACTTC; CDR3: CASSLGLARGWYIQYF; size: .; D: .; J: TRBJ2-4; V: TRBV12-3/TRBV12-4
DNA: TGTGCCAGTAGTATGTATGGCGGGGGTTCCTACGAGCAGTACTTC; CDR3: CASSMYGGGSYEQYF; size: .; D: TRBD2; J: TRBJ2-7; V: TRBV19
DNA: TGTGCCAGCAGCCCCCGACAGGCCAGCACAGATACGCAGTATTTT; CDR3: CASSPRQASTDTQYF; size: once; D: .; J: TRBJ2-3; V: TRBV14
DNA: TGTGCCAGCAGCCAGAGGGACAGGGAATCTAACTATGGCTACACCTTC; CDR3: CASSQRDRESNYGYTF; size: .; D: TRBD1; J: TRBJ1-2; V: TRBV7-9
DNA: TGTGCCAGCAGCGGGGGGACACCAGAAGCCAAAAACATTCAGTACTTC; CDR3: CASSGGTPEAKNIQYF; size: .; D: .; J: TRBJ2-4; V: TRBV9
DNA: TGCGCCAGCAGCCCCTACCAGGGAAATGAGCAGTTCTTC; CDR3: CASSPYQGNEQFF; size: .; D: .; J: TRBJ2-1; V: TRBV5-1
DNA: TGCGCCAGCAGTGAACTAGCATTTGAGACCCAGTACTTC; CDR3: CASSELAFETQYF; size: .; D: .; J: TRBJ2-5; V: TRBV10-1
DNA: TGCAGTGCTTTTGACAGGGGGCTGACAGATACGCAGTATTTT; CDR3: CSAFDRGLTDTQYF; size: few; D: TRBD1; J: TRBJ2-3; V: TRBV20-1
DNA: TGTGCCAGCAGTCATTTCGCGGGGGGCACTGAAGCTTTCTTT; CDR3: CASSHFAGGTEAFF; size: .; D: .; J: TRBJ1-1; V: TRBV27
DNA: TGTGCCAGCAGTTTATCGACCGCGCTGGGGGCCAACGTCCTGACTTTC; CDR3: CASSLSTALGANVLTF; size: .; D: .; J: TRBJ2-6; V: TRBV27
DNA: TGCAGTGCTTGGACTAGCGGGGATACCACAGATACGCAGTATTTT; CDR3: CSAWTSGDTTDTQYF; size: .; D: TRBD2; J: TRBJ2-3; V: TRBV20-1
DNA: TGTGCCAGCAGTTCCGAAGGGGGCTATCAGCCCCAGCATTTT; CDR3: CASSSEGGYQPQHF; size: many; D: TRBD1; J: TRBJ1-5; V: TRBV12-3/TRBV12-4
DNA: TGTGCCAGCAGTTTCTCCGGACAGTCCCGATACGAGCAGTACTTC; CDR3: CASSFSGQSRYEQYF; size: few; D: .; J: TRBJ2-7; V: TRBV12-3/TRBV12-4
DNA: TGTGCCAGCAGTTCCAGGGGAGGATCAAACTACGAGCAGTACTTC; CDR3: CASSSRGGSNYEQYF; size: .; D: .; J: TRBJ2-7; V: TRBV2
DNA: TGCGCCAGCGAGCCACGGAGGGGTCGGGCCGGGGAGCTGTTTTTT; CDR3: CASEPRRGRAGELFF; size: few; D: .; J: TRBJ2-2; V: TRBV4-3
DNA: TGTGCCAGCAGCATAGAGATGGTCTCACGGGAGGAGCTGTTTTTT; CDR3: CASSIEMVSREELFF; size: few; D: .; J: TRBJ2-2; V: TRBV7-6
DNA: TGTGCCAGCAGTTACTCGGCAGAATTGTACCAAGAGACCCAGTACTTC; CDR3: CASSYSAELYQETQYF; size: .; D: .; J: TRBJ2-5; V: TRBV6-5
DNA: TGTGCCAGCAGCTTAGTACGGGACCTCCACTTT; CDR3: CASSLVRDLHF; size: few; D: .; J: TRBJ1-6; V: TRBV7-2
DNA: TGTGCCAGTAGTATAGCCTTAAACAATGAGCAGTTCTTC; CDR3: CASSIALNNEQFF; size: few; D: .; J: TRBJ2-1; V: TRBV19
DNA: TGTGCCAGCAGTGAGGGTTCCCCTGGTGGCTACACCTTC; CDR3: CASSEGSPGGYTF; size: few; D: .; J: TRBJ1-2; V: TRBV12-3/TRBV12-4
DNA: TGTGCCAGCAGCTCCTCGGAAAGAATGAACACTGAAGCTTTCTTT; CDR3: CASSSSERMNTEAFF; size: few; D: .; J: TRBJ1-1; V: TRBV7-6
DNA: TGTGCCAGCAGCCCATACGGGAGTAGAAATCAGCCCCAGCATTTT; CDR3: CASSPYGSRNQPQHF; size: few; D: .; J: TRBJ1-5; V: TRBV6-1
DNA: TGCAGTGCCACAGGGACTAGTGGGGTGGGCGAGCAGTACTTC; CDR3: CSATGTSGVGEQYF; size: .; D: TRBD2; J: TRBJ2-7; V: TRBV20-1
DNA: TGTGCCAGCAGTCCCCTGGGCTTGGGCGCTGAAGCTTTCTTT; CDR3: CASSPLGLGAEAFF; size: few; D: .; J: TRBJ1-1; V: TRBV27
DNA: TGTGCCAGCAGTTTATGGATGGAGACCCAGTACTTC; CDR3: CASSLWMETQYF; size: .; D: .; J: TRBJ2-5; V: TRBV12-3/TRBV12-4
DNA: TGTGCCAGCAGCCCCGGGGACAGGGGTTGGGAGACCCAGTACTTC; CDR3: CASSPGDRGWETQYF; size: many; D: TRBD1; J: TRBJ2-5; V: TRBV7-2
DNA: TGCAGTGCTAGAGTTCAGACAGTCGATACCACCTATGGCTACACCTTC; CDR3: CSARVQTVDTTYGYTF; size: .; D: .; J: TRBJ1-2; V: TRBV20-1
DNA: TGTGCCAGCAGTGAATCGGGAGCGGCCTACAATGAGCAGTTCTTC; CDR3: CASSESGAAYNEQFF; size: many; D: .; J: TRBJ2-1; V: TRBV6-1
DNA: TGTGCCAGTAGTATAGGCTGGCCAACCCTCAGGACTAACTATGGCTACACCTTC; CDR3: CASSIGWPTLRTNYGYTF; size: .; D: .; J: TRBJ1-2; V: TRBV19
DNA: TGTGCCAGCAGGGACAGCCCCTACGAGCAGTACTTC; CDR3: CASRDSPYEQYF; size: many; D: .; J: TRBJ2-7; V: TRBV6-1
DNA: TGTGCCAGCAGTTTGATGTACGACCAGCCCCCCGGGGAGCTGTTTTTT; CDR3: CASSLMYDQPPGELFF; size: once; D: .; J: TRBJ2-2; V: TRBV12-3/TRBV12-4
DNA: TGTGCCAGCAGCCCCCACCTAGCGGGGGGGAATGAGCAGTTCTTC; CDR3: CASSPHLAGGNEQFF; size: few; D: TRBD2; J: TRBJ2-1; V: TRBV7-9
DNA: TGTGCCAGTAGTATTGGGCGGGGGCCCTACAATGAGCAGTTCTTC; CDR3: CASSIGRGPYNEQFF; size: many; D: .; J: TRBJ2-1; V: TRBV19
DNA: TGTGCCAGTAATGGCAGGGCAAATTCACCCCTCCACTTT; CDR3: CASNGRANSPLHF; size: .; D: .; J: TRBJ1-6; V: TRBV19
DNA: TGTGCCAGCAGCTTAATAGCGGGGGGCGTCCTGAACACCGGGGAGCTGTTTTTT; CDR3: CASSLIAGGVLNTGELFF; size: many; D: TRBD2; J: TRBJ2-2; V: TRBV7-2
DNA: TGTGCCAGCAGTTACTCCAGGACAGGCAGTATGTTCTTC; CDR3: CASSYSRTGSMFF; size: .; D: TRBD1; J: TRBJ2-1; V: TRBV6-5